A single sample is the source of the 29 T cell receptor beta chains below, sequenced in a study of cytomegalovirus exposure and HLA in healthy donors. TCRdb keeps only in-frame clones here, not all; method: immunoSEQ multiplex PCR. The repertoire holds hundreds of thousands of clones, with 70% to 90% as singletons. The sample was PBMCs. These receptors all stem from a young woman in good health and CMV-seronegative.

This clone is a singleton in its sample. The J gene is TRBJ2-5, the V gene TRBV7-9; TRBD1 matches at 7 bases. Germline V lookup: CDR1 SEHNR, CDR2 FQNEAQ (reference sequence). V shed 6 bases, J shed 4 bases, and the junction held 5 bases outside the gene matches. The CDR3 has 13 residues. The CDR3 DNA reads as TGTGCCAGCAGACCGGGGACAGTAGAGACCCAGTACTTC. Its protein is CASRPGTVETQYF.

The chain has TRBV6-5 and TRBJ2-7, with D maybe TRBD2 (5 bases). The V and J ends lost 0 bases and 8 bases respectively, with 14 bases between them. CDR1 and CDR2 (germline): MNHEY, SVGAGI. The CDR3 spans 14 residues. The CDR3 region has the DNA TGTGCCAGCAGTTACTCGAGGGCCAATCAACAGCAGTACTTC. As protein: CASSYSRANQQQYF.

A note on this clone: The same CDR3 is also encoded by other DNA sequences in this sample. The V gene is TRBV15, the J gene TRBJ1-4; D perhaps matches TRBD1 (6 bases). Trimming took 0 bases from V and 5 from J, leaving 10 bases between them. This CDR3 region has 15 residues. Germline assignment: CDR1 LNHNV and CDR2 YYDKDF (reference sequence). CDR3 amino acids: CATSRDRQGNEKLFF. In DNA form, the CDR3 reads TGTGCCACCAGCAGAGATCGCCAGGGGAATGAAAAACTGTTTTTT.

The chain recombines TRBV4-1 with TRBJ2-5, with 12 bases that match TRBD2. From germline, CDR1 is MGHRA and CDR2 YSYEKL. This CDR3 is 17 amino acids long. Unmatched junction bases numbered 8, after V lost 1 base and J lost 5 bases. CDR3 sequence: CASSQGPSGGAGETQYF. The CDR3 DNA reads as TGCGCCAGCAGCCAAGGGCCTAGCGGGGGGGCCGGGGAGACCCAGTACTTC.

This rearrangement joins TRBV28 to TRBJ1-4; D is unclear. The CDR3 is 17 residues long. Germline lookup yields CDR1 MDHEN and CDR2 SYDVKM. With 5 bases removed from V and 0 bases from J, the gap between germline ends came to 16 bases. CDR3 nucleotide sequence: TGTGCCAGCAGTCGTAGGGAGACGTCGGCAACTAATGAAAAACTGTTTTTT. It encodes CASSRRETSATNEKLFF. Based on the CDR3 plus reference TRBV28 and TRBJ1-4, the full variable domain is DVKVTQSSRYLVKRTGEKVFLECVQDMDHENMFWYRQDPGLGLRLIYFSYDVKMKEKGDIPEGYSVSREKKERFSLILESASTNQTSMYLCASSRRETSATNEKLFFGSGTQLSVL.

A few counts support this clone. V is TRBV9 and J is TRBJ2-2; D gene uncertain. The V and J ends lost 2 bases and 7 bases respectively, with 6 bases between them. CDR1 SGDLS and CDR2 YYNGEE come from the germline V gene. This CDR3 is 12 amino acids long. CDR3 protein: CASSVFLGELFF. DNA of the CDR3: TGTGCCAGCAGCGTTTTCCTCGGGGAGCTGTTTTTT.

This clone was seen a few times. The chain recombines TRBV6-1 with TRBJ2-1; TRBD1 might be the D (6 bases). The length of the CDR3 is 16 residues. CDR1 and CDR2 from the germline V gene are MNHNS and SASEGT. V dropped 1 base and J dropped 6 bases, with 16 bases sitting between them. Here the CDR3 reads CASSEVTAGAFNEQFF. The CDR3 bases are TGTGCCAGCAGTGAAGTTACGGCAGGGGCTTTCAATGAGCAGTTCTTC.

The gene calls are TRBV15 and TRBJ2-7; the D is unclear. Between the trimmed V and J ends, which lost 4 bases and 0 bases, there was a span of 7 bases. Germline CDR1 is LNHNV and CDR2 is YYDKDF (reference sequence). This CDR3 contains 13 residues. CDR3 sequence (DNA): TGTGCCACCAGCATTGGCCGCTCCTACGAGCAGTACTTC. Translating it yields CATSIGRSYEQYF.

The chain carries TRBV13 and TRBJ2-5; D might be TRBD2 (5 bases). This CDR3 contains 14 residues. Trimming cost V 0 bases and J 3 bases, with 8 bases left between them. Germline CDR1 is PRHDT and CDR2 is FYEKMQ (reference sequence). CDR3 loop: CASSLGPGEETQYF. CDR3 DNA: TGTGCCAGCAGCTTAGGCCCCGGGGAAGAGACCCAGTACTTC.

The chain couples TRBV4-1 to TRBJ2-1, with 9 nucleotides matching TRBD1. V dropped 5 bases and J dropped 1; count of bases not matched to a gene: 6. CDR1 and CDR2 (germline): MGHRA, YSYEKL. The CDR3 is 16 residues long. For the CDR3, the DNA is TGCGCCAGCAGCTCCTCCGGGACAGGGTCCTACAATGAGCAGTTCTTC. This translates into CASSSSGTGSYNEQFF.

V gene TRBV5-1 combines with J gene TRBJ2-2; a weak D match, TRBD1 (6 bases). Trimming removed 0 bases at V and 1 base at J, with 13 bases between. The CDR3 is 17 residues long. The germline CDR1 and CDR2 sequences are SGHRS and YFSETQ. The CDR3 bases are TGCGCCAGCAGCTTGGATTCAAACAGGGTGAACACCGGGGAGCTGTTTTTT. Amino acids: CASSLDSNRVNTGELFF.

The chain employs TRBV28 and TRBJ1-6; D not resolved. Germline V gives CDR1 MDHEN, CDR2 SYDVKM. This CDR3 comprises 13 residues. Trimming pared 5 bases from V and 9 bases from J, leaving 11 bases between. This CDR3 reads CASSPLLSSPLHF. As DNA, the CDR3 is TGTGCCAGCAGTCCTCTTTTATCTTCACCCCTCCACTTT.

The chain employs TRBV28 and TRBJ1-5; possible D gene TRBD1, 5 bases. The CDR3 loop spans 15 amino acids. With 7 bases removed from V and 0 bases from J, the gap between germline ends came to 13 bases. Germline V lookup: CDR1 MDHEN, CDR2 SYDVKM. CDR3 loop: CASIQEPNSNQPQHF. DNA for the CDR3: TGTGCCAGCATACAGGAACCGAATAGCAATCAGCCCCAGCATTTT.

The J gene is TRBJ2-1, the V gene TRBV7-9; TRBD2 is a possible D gene (6 bases). The V gene lost 1 base and the J gene lost 8 bases, with 15 bases spanning the gap. This CDR3 spans 15 amino acids. The germline V gene encodes CDR1 SEHNR and CDR2 FQNEAQ (reference sequence). The DNA for the CDR3 is TGTGCCAGCAGCTTAGTTCCGGGAGTAGGCGATGAGCAGTTCTTC. It yields the protein CASSLVPGVGDEQFF.

This clone appeared a few times. The V and J genes are TRBV19 and TRBJ1-5; unclear D gene. The CDR3 has 15 residues. Germline-derived CDR1 and CDR2 are LNHDA and SQIVND (reference sequence). Trimming took 5 bases from V and 0 from J, leaving 11 bases between them. CDR3: CASSQGLLSNQPQHF. CDR3 sequence (DNA): TGTGCCAGTAGTCAAGGACTCCTTAGCAATCAGCCCCAGCATTTT.

The V gene is TRBV4-1, the J gene TRBJ1-2; 12 bases fit TRBD1. CDR1 is MGHRA and CDR2 is YSYEKL in the germline V gene. The CDR3 spans 14 residues. The V gene end was trimmed by 4 bases and the J gene end by 7 bases; junction bases not matched to a gene: 4. CDR3: CASSPGQGASGYTF. For the CDR3, the DNA is TGCGCCAGCAGCCCGGGACAGGGGGCAAGTGGCTACACCTTC.

The chain uses TRBV28 and TRBJ2-1; D uncertain. V gave up 3 bases and J gave up 0 bases, with 9 bases separating them. The CDR3 is 15 amino acids. Germline V gene data show CDR1 as MDHEN and CDR2 as SYDVKM. CDR3 DNA: TGTGCCAGCAGTTTTCGGGTCATCTCCTACAATGAGCAGTTCTTC. Translating it yields CASSFRVISYNEQFF.

In DNA, the CDR3 is TGTGCCAGCAGTAACAGGGCCACCGCTGGCGAGCAGTACTTC. It translates to CASSNRATAGEQYF. The chain recombines TRBV6-5 with TRBJ2-7; D is possibly TRBD1 (6 bases). Trimming took off 5 bases at V and 6 bases at J, with 17 bases between the two ends. CDR3 length: 14 residues. Germline V lookup: CDR1 MNHEY, CDR2 SVGAGI.

The chain recombines TRBV2 with TRBJ2-3; 10 positions match TRBD1. CDR3 length equals 13 residues. The germline CDR1 and CDR2 sequences are SNHLY and FYNNEI. With 8 bases clipped from V and 6 bases from J, the junction kept 5 bases outside the gene matches. In nucleotides, the CDR3 is TGTGCCAGCGGACAGGGGGTAGGGGATACGCAGTATTTT. Translated: CASGQGVGDTQYF.

This chain joins TRBV6-1 and TRBJ2-3, with TRBD2 identical over 8 bases. The CDR3 length is 14 residues. V was pared by 7 bases and J by 1 base, with 4 bases of the junction left unmatched. Germline lookup yields CDR1 MNHNS and CDR2 SASEGT. Written as DNA, the CDR3 is TGTGCCAGCAACGGACTAGCACGCACAGATACGCAGTATTTT. Translating gives CASNGLARTDTQYF.

This clone was detected only a few times. The chain combines TRBV7-9 with TRBJ1-5; D is possibly TRBD1 (6 bases). Per germline, CDR1 SEHNR and CDR2 FQNEAQ (reference sequence). The CDR3 covers 14 residues. The V end lost 3 bases, the J end lost 9 bases, and 15 bases lay between the germline ends. The CDR3 sequence: CASSLAGGGRPQHF. CDR3 in DNA: TGTGCCAGCAGCTTGGCGGGAGGGGGTCGGCCCCAGCATTTT.

J is TRBJ2-6 and V is TRBV6-5; 7 bases align to TRBD2. The CDR3 totals 16 residues. The germline V gene has CDR1 MNHEY and CDR2 SVGAGI. V dropped 0 bases and J dropped 1; count of bases not matched to a gene: 0. The CDR3 sequence is CASSYSGGSGANVLTF. The DNA of the CDR3 is TGTGCCAGCAGTTACTCGGGGGGGTCTGGGGCCAACGTCCTGACTTTC.

The chain joins TRBV7-9 to TRBJ2-5; possibly TRBD1 for D (6 bases). CDR3 length: 15 residues. CDR1 SEHNR and CDR2 FQNEAQ come from the germline V gene (reference sequence). Trimming removed 4 bases at V and 5 bases at J, with 17 bases between. The CDR3 DNA reads TGTGCCAGCAGCTACTTATCAGGGGTGGGGGAGACCCAGTACTTC. Translation gives CASSYLSGVGETQYF.

As regards this clone: In the same sample, other DNA sequences code for this CDR3. J is TRBJ2-7 and V is TRBV5-4; D unresolved. Germline CDR1 and CDR2: SGHNT and YYREEE (reference sequence). V gave up 3 bases and J gave up 0 bases, with 4 bases separating them. CDR3 length: 12 amino acids. CDR3 protein: CASSSSSYEQYF. The CDR3 DNA is TGTGCCAGCAGCTCTAGCTCCTACGAGCAGTACTTC.

This clone has more than one count but fewer than ten. V usage is TRBV2 and J usage is TRBJ2-1; D is undetermined. The CDR3 totals 12 residues. V dropped 7 bases and J dropped 1 base, with 5 bases sitting between them. Germline V gene sequence: CDR1 SNHLY, CDR2 FYNNEI. CDR3 loop: CASTGSYNEQFF. In DNA, the CDR3 is TGTGCCAGCACAGGATCCTACAATGAGCAGTTCTTC.

For the CDR3, the DNA is TGTGCCAGCAGTTTCCAGCGGTCCTACGAGCAGTACTTC. This translates into CASSFQRSYEQYF. The genes are TRBV27 and TRBJ2-7; possibly TRBD2 for D (5 bases). CDR1 MNHEY and CDR2 SMNVEV come from the germline V gene (reference sequence). V lost 3 bases and J lost 1, with 7 bases in between. The CDR3 spans 13 residues.

This clone appeared a few times. V gene TRBV27 combines with J gene TRBJ2-7; the D is unclear. Trimming removed 5 bases at V and 0 bases at J, with 11 bases between. Germline V gene sequence: CDR1 MNHEY, CDR2 SMNVEV (reference sequence). CDR3 length: 14 residues. CDR3 loop: CASSPPYSSYEQYF. The CDR3 nucleotides read TGTGCCAGCAGTCCCCCCTACAGCTCCTACGAGCAGTACTTC.

This chain uses TRBV12-5 with TRBJ2-3; 8 bases line up with TRBD1. The V segment lost 6 bases and the J segment 3 bases; nucleotides outside the gene matches: 14. The CDR3 is 17 amino acids. CDR1 is LGHNT and CDR2 is FRNRAP in the germline V gene. The DNA of the CDR3 is TGTGCTAGTGGCCAATCCCTGACAGGGGAGCTGACAGATACGCAGTATTTT. Protein product: CASGQSLTGELTDTQYF.

V is TRBV5-1 and J is TRBJ1-1, with D unclear. Per germline, CDR1 SGHRS and CDR2 YFSETQ. The CDR3 totals 14 residues. The ends were cut back, 4 bases at V and 4 bases at J, with 14 bases in the middle. The CDR3: CASSPSEASTEAFF. The CDR3 DNA is TGCGCCAGCAGCCCCTCGGAGGCTAGCACTGAAGCTTTCTTT.